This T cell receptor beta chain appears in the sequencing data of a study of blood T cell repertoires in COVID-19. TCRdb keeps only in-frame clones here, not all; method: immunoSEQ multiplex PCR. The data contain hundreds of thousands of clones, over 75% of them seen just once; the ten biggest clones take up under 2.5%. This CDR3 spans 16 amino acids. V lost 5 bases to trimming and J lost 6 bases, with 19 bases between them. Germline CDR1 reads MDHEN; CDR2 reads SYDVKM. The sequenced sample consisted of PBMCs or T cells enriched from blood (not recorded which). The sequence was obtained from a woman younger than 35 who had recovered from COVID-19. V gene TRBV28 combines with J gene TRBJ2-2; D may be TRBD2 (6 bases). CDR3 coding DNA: TGTGCCAGCAGTCCCCGACTAGGTTCTCTTGCCGGGGAGCTGTTTTTT. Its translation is CASSPRLGSLAGELFF.